This T cell receptor beta chain was obtained from a study of identical twins. TCRdb re-called the 5' RACE reads with MiXCR, one entry per CDR3 protein. This table holds 450,000 or so distinct CDR3 sequences, more than 13% found once. Every donor was a healthy Caucasian. Trimming removed 5 bases at V and 0 bases at J, with 11 bases between. This CDR3 contains 14 residues. CDR1 and CDR2 (germline): SGHVS, FNYEAQ. Separately, the same data were catalogued under a study of yellow fever vaccine responses in identical twins.

The sequence derives from a young woman in good health. The chain links TRBV7-6 to TRBJ2-7; no clear D. The specimen was CD4+ T cells sorted from blood. Written as DNA, the CDR3 is TGTGCCAGCAGCCTAGGCCACACCTCCTACGAGCAGTACTTC. Its protein product is CASSLGHTSYEQYF.